The rows below give T cell receptor beta chains drawn from one sample of a study of blood T cell repertoires in COVID-19. Libraries were prepared by immunoSEQ multiplex PCR; TCRdb keeps only in-frame clonotypes and omits some of them. The sample comprises about 200,000 clones, roughly 80% of which are singletons, and 4% to 5.5% rests with the top ten. What was sequenced was peripheral blood. The source of these receptors is a human donor in a cohort sampled during active COVID-19. Both conserved end residues are part of each CDR3. The D gene is left open where the match is weak. Clone size is stated in some rows and not others, as once, few, many or a class when expanded.

>.|TRBJ2-7|TRBD1|TRBV7-9
TGTGCCAGCAGCTCGGACAGGCCGTCCTACGAGCAGTACTTC
CASSSDRPSYEQYF
>.|TRBJ1-5|TRBD1|TRBV7-2
TGTGCCAGCAGCCCAGCGGGGCAGGGGGCAAGCAATCAGCCCCAGCATTTT
CASSPAGQGASNQPQHF
>.|TRBJ1-1|TRBD1|TRBV28
TGTGCCAGCGGACCGTTGGGACAGGGGGGGAACACTGAAGCTTTCTTT
CASGPLGQGGNTEAFF
>once|TRBJ1-4|.|TRBV7-8
TGTGCCAGCAGCCTGGGACTTGGGGAAAAACTGTTTTTT
CASSLGLGEKLFF
>few|TRBJ2-7|TRBD2|TRBV11-2
TGTGCCAGCAGGACCCTAGCGGGAGGGCTATCCGAGCAGTACTTC
CASRTLAGGLSEQYF
>.|TRBJ2-7|.|TRBV24-1
TGTGCCACCAAGTGGCAGAGGGGGATCTGGGACTCCTACGAGCAGTACTTC
CATKWQRGIWDSYEQYF
>.|TRBJ2-5|.|TRBV21-1
TGTGCCAGCAACCTCCCGAGAGCGGGGAGCTCGGAGACCCAGTACTTC
CASNLPRAGSSETQYF
>.|TRBJ1-4|.|TRBV27
TGTGCCAGCAGTTTATGGGCCAGCCGTAATGAAAAACTGTTTTTT
CASSLWASRNEKLFF
>.|TRBJ2-7|.|TRBV28
TGTGCCAGCAGTTTATTATCTTCCTCGGGTCTCCGGGGCGAGCAGTACTTC
CASSLLSSSGLRGEQYF
>.|TRBJ1-5|.|TRBV9
TGTGCCAGCAGCGTAGATAACAATCAGCCCCAGCATTTT
CASSVDNNQPQHF
>.|TRBJ1-1|.|TRBV24-1
TGTGCCACCCGAAGGGGGAGGGACACTGAAGCTTTCTTT
CATRRGRDTEAFF
>.|TRBJ2-5|.|TRBV4-3
TGCGCCAGCAGCCGCCACCAGGGGGAGACCCAGTACTTC
CASSRHQGETQYF
>.|TRBJ1-5|TRBD1|TRBV15
TGTGCCACTCAGGGGGCGGTGGGGCCCCAGCATTTT
CATQGAVGPQHF
>.|TRBJ2-7|.|TRBV28
TGTGCCAGCAGCAAATACGAGCAGTACTTC
CASSKYEQYF
>.|TRBJ1-5|.|TRBV27
TGTGCCAGCAGTCTAATTAGGGAGCACAATCAGCCCCAGCATTTT
CASSLIREHNQPQHF
>.|TRBJ2-5|TRBD2|TRBV7-8
TGTGCCAGCAGCTTAGTAGCGGGTTTAAGAGAGACCCAGTACTTC
CASSLVAGLRETQYF
>.|TRBJ2-3|TRBD1|TRBV28
TGTGCCAGCAGTTCGCCAAGGGGGCCCCAAGATACGCAGTATTTT
CASSSPRGPQDTQYF
>.|TRBJ2-4|.|TRBV6-2/TRBV6-3
TGTGCCAGCAGTCGGACAGGGAGGGGAAACATTCAGTACTTC
CASSRTGRGNIQYF
>few|TRBJ2-7|.|TRBV5-6
TGTGCCAGCAGCTTGATTGGCAGTACCTACGAGCAGTACTTC
CASSLIGSTYEQYF
>.|TRBJ2-1|TRBD2|TRBV5-5
TGTGCCAGCAGCTTCCGGGGGGATGAGCAGTTCTTC
CASSFRGDEQFF
>.|TRBJ2-1|.|TRBV28
TGTGCCAGCGCCTTCCCTGAGAAGGACTCATCCTACAATGAGCAGTTCTTC
CASAFPEKDSSYNEQFF
>.|TRBJ2-7|TRBD1|TRBV6-6
TGTGCCAGCAGTTACATGGCAGGGGGCTACGAGCAGTACTTC
CASSYMAGGYEQYF
>.|TRBJ2-7|TRBD2|TRBV6-8
TGTGCCAGCCGACTAGCGGGGGTATCATTCGAGCAGTACTTC
CASRLAGVSFEQYF
>.|TRBJ1-3|.|TRBV5-6
TGTGCCAGCAGCTTGGGGTCCGGACACTCTGGAAACACCATATATTTT
CASSLGSGHSGNTIYF
>.|TRBJ1-2|TRBD1|TRBV4-3
TGCGCCAGCAGCCAAGATTTTGGCAGGGGGCGCCTTGGCTACACCTTC
CASSQDFGRGRLGYTF
>.|TRBJ1-5|.|TRBV7-9
TGTGCCAGCAGCTTAGAGGGGTCTAGCAATCAGCCCCAGCATTTT
CASSLEGSSNQPQHF
>.|TRBJ2-5|.|TRBV25-1
TGTGCCAGCAGTGAATTAGGACGGGGGAGAGGCCAAGAGACCCAGTACTTC
CASSELGRGRGQETQYF
>.|TRBJ2-7|TRBD1|TRBV11-2
TGTGCCAGCAGCTTGAGGACAGGCCCCTACGAGCAGTACTTC
CASSLRTGPYEQYF
>many|TRBJ2-7|TRBD2|TRBV13
TGTGCCAGCAGCTGGGCAGCGGGAGACTTCTACGAGCAGTACTTC
CASSWAAGDFYEQYF
>.|TRBJ2-1|.|TRBV9
TGTGCCAGCAGCGTTTTCCCTAGAGGGACCCAAGGGAGGGAGCAGTTCTTC
CASSVFPRGTQGREQFF
>.|TRBJ1-5|.|TRBV12-3/TRBV12-4
TGTGCCAGCAGTTTAGGCGGCCAGCCCCAGCATTTT
CASSLGGQPQHF
>.|TRBJ1-4|.|TRBV30
TGTGCCTGGAGTGTACAAGGGGGGGGTAAAAAACTGTTTTTT
CAWSVQGGGKKLFF
>.|TRBJ1-5|.|TRBV10-3
TGTGCCTCTGGAGGGACCAATCAGCCCCAGCATTTT
CASGGTNQPQHF
>.|TRBJ2-1|TRBD2|TRBV11-2
TGTGCCAGCAGCCTCCGGGTAGCGGGAGGGGAGGATGAGCAGTTCTTC
CASSLRVAGGEDEQFF
>.|TRBJ2-7|TRBD2|TRBV27
TGTGCCAGCAGTTTCCCGGGACTAGCGGGAGTAAAATACGAGCAGTACTTC
CASSFPGLAGVKYEQYF
>.|TRBJ2-7|TRBD2|TRBV28
TGTGCCAGCAGGGTAGCGGGCACAATGATCCCCTACGAGCAGTACTTC
CASRVAGTMIPYEQYF
>.|TRBJ1-1|.|TRBV4-2
TGTGCCAGCGGCCCCAGGGCAGGAATGAACACTGAAGCTTTCTTT
CASGPRAGMNTEAFF
>few|TRBJ2-7|.|TRBV24-1
TGTGCCACCAGTGTTGGAGGGGCGGTCCACGAGCAGTACTTC
CATSVGGAVHEQYF
>.|TRBJ2-1|TRBD1|TRBV7-2
TGTGCCAGCAGCTTGCGGGGACAGGGTAATTTCGATGAGCAGTTCTTC
CASSLRGQGNFDEQFF
>few|TRBJ1-2|.|TRBV5-1
TGCGCCAGCAGCTTGAACAGTCAGGTCTTCACCTTC
CASSLNSQVFTF
>.|TRBJ1-5|.|TRBV6-5
TGTGCCAGCACCCCATACCGGGGAAATCAGCCCCAGCATTTT
CASTPYRGNQPQHF
>.|TRBJ2-7|TRBD2|TRBV28
TGTGCCAGCATCTCACGCGGGGGGGCGGCCTACGAGCAGTACTTC
CASISRGGAAYEQYF
>.|TRBJ2-7|TRBD2|TRBV9
TGTGCCAGCAGTCCTGGACTAGGGTCCTACGAGCAGTACTTC
CASSPGLGSYEQYF
>.|TRBJ2-2|TRBD2|TRBV28
TGTGCCAGCAGAAATAGCGGGAGTGGAACCGGGGAGCTGTTTTTT
CASRNSGSGTGELFF
>few|TRBJ1-3|.|TRBV11-2
TGTGCCAGCAGGAGGGGGACGGGCGCCGAAAACACCATATATTTT
CASRRGTGAENTIYF
>.|TRBJ2-1|.|TRBV27
TGTGCCAGCAGTTCCTTATTCCGCAGGGCCCATGAGCAGTTCTTC
CASSSLFRRAHEQFF
>.|TRBJ2-5|TRBD2|TRBV2
TGTGCCAGCAGTGAAGGTGAAGCGGGAGGTCGGGAGACCCAGTACTTC
CASSEGEAGGRETQYF
>.|TRBJ1-2|TRBD1|TRBV6-2/TRBV6-3
TGTGCCAGCAGCGGGACAGGAGTTAATGGCTACACCTTC
CASSGTGVNGYTF
>.|TRBJ2-2|.|TRBV6-5
TGTGCCAGCAGGGCCCGAGGGCCTGGGGAGCTGTTTTTT
CASRARGPGELFF
>few|TRBJ1-2|TRBD1|TRBV7-9
TGTGCCAGCAGTTTGGACAGGGGCGGCTATGGCTACACCTTC
CASSLDRGGYGYTF
>.|TRBJ2-7|TRBD1|TRBV18
TGTGCCAGCTCCAAGGATGGCACAGGGGGCCACTCCTACGAGCAGTACTTC
CASSKDGTGGHSYEQYF